One and the same sample provided the 20 T cell receptor beta chains below, sequenced in a study of blood T cells in healthy people across ages. Together with a sample-barcoded 5' primer, a J-beta primer mix was included in a second PCR lasting roughly 7 to 11 cycles. Using its own MiXCR run on the 5' RACE reads, TCRdb lists one record per CDR3 protein. The sample shows around 1.5 million distinct CDR3 sequences, approximately 59% of them seen only once. What was sequenced was blood. The receptors were sampled from a man aged 18 to 35 in good health.

This clonotype was counted at least ten times. This sequence joins TRBV6-4 and TRBJ1-6; 7 bases fit TRBD1. Trimming removed 0 bases from V and 9 bases from J; junction bases left unmatched: 11. There are 17 residues in the CDR3. Germline-derived CDR1 and CDR2 are MRHNA and SNTAGT. The CDR3 DNA reads as TGTGCCAGCAGTGACTCGATCTGGGCAGGGGGTCGTTCACCCCTCCACTTT. It translates to CASSDSIWAGGRSPLHF.

V usage is TRBV10-3 and J usage is TRBJ1-3; the D is unclear. The CDR3 runs 15 residues. CDR1 and CDR2 from the germline V gene are ENHRY and SYGVKD. Trimming removed 0 bases from V and 4 bases from J, with 10 bases in between. The CDR3 is CAISESILEGNTIYF. The CDR3 bases are TGTGCCATCAGTGAGTCGATATTAGAAGGAAACACCATATATTTT.

The sample holds a few counts of this clonotype. One end of the junction fails to match germline, which may point to a read error. The gene calls are TRBV6-2 or TRBV6-3 and TRBJ2-7, with 11 bases aligning to TRBD2. The length of the CDR3 is 14 residues. Germline V gives CDR1 MNHEY, CDR2 SVGEGT. CDR3 sequence (DNA): TGTGCCAGCAACCAACCGGGACTAGCGGACGAGCAGTACTTT. Its protein is CASNQPGLADEQYF.

The rearrangement joins TRBV10-3 to TRBJ1-6, with 8 bases identical to TRBD1. Per the germline V gene, CDR1 is ENHRY and CDR2 is SYGVKD. J gave up 9 bases and V 2 bases, and 9 bases lay outside the gene matches. The CDR3 has 16 residues. As DNA, the CDR3 is TGTGCCATCAGTGAGGCGACTCCAGGGGGCTTTTCACCCCTCCACTTT. The encoded protein is CAISEATPGGFSPLHF.

The chain employs TRBV5-1 and TRBJ1-1; the D is unclear. Trimming removed 8 bases from V and 0 bases from J, with 11 bases in between. CDR1 SGHRS and CDR2 YFSETQ come from the germline V gene. CDR3 length: 13 amino acids. In nucleotides, the CDR3 is TGCGCCAGTTCCCAGGCCGTGAACACTGAAGCTTTCTTT. Residues: CASSQAVNTEAFF.

Many counts were recorded for this clonotype. V usage is TRBV6-4 and J usage is TRBJ2-1; 7 nucleotides match TRBD1. The CDR3 spans 15 residues. The V gene end was trimmed by 3 bases and the J gene end by 5 bases; junction bases not matched to a gene: 7. Germline V lookup: CDR1 MRHNA, CDR2 SNTAGT. The CDR3 sequence: CASSESEQGNNEQFF. The CDR3 region has the DNA TGTGCCAGCAGTGAGTCTGAACAGGGGAACAATGAGCAGTTCTTC.

The chain couples TRBV6-2 or TRBV6-3 to TRBJ2-3; TRBD1 matches 8 bases. Germline V CDR1 and CDR2: MNHEY, SVGEGT. The trim removed 4 bases at V and 2 bases at J, leaving 17 bases unmatched. CDR3 length: 19 residues. CDR3 protein: CASSLGQGLSWMVTDTQYF. The CDR3, as DNA: TGTGCCAGCAGTTTAGGACAGGGTCTAAGTTGGATGGTCACAGATACGCAGTATTTT.

V and J are TRBV15 and TRBJ2-1; possibly TRBD1 for D (5 bases). V was cut by 5 bases and J by 6 bases, with 11 bases left in between. CDR1 is LNHNV and CDR2 is YYDKDF in the germline V gene (reference sequence). The CDR3 spans 13 residues. The CDR3 region has the DNA TGTGCCACCAGCCCCTCTAGGGGCAATGAGCAGTTCTTC. This sequence encodes CATSPSRGNEQFF.

The gene calls are TRBV27 and TRBJ2-7; 8 nucleotides match TRBD1. The CDR3 spans 17 residues. CDR1 is MNHEY, CDR2 SMNVEV, per germline (reference sequence). Trimming cost V 5 bases and J 4 bases; bases outside gene matches: 16. The CDR3 DNA sequence: TGTGCCAGCAGTGACGCATTCAGAGGACAGGGCTTGTACGAGCAGTACTTC. It encodes CASSDAFRGQGLYEQYF.

V and J are TRBV29-1 and TRBJ1-1; the D is unclear. The CDR3 covers 15 residues. Germline V gene sequence: CDR1 SQVTM, CDR2 ANQGSEA. Trimming stripped 3 bases from V and 1 base from J, with 15 bases between. CDR3 bases: TGCAGCGTTGAGAGGGAAGACCGGGGGAACACTGAAGCTTTCTTT. Translating it yields CSVEREDRGNTEAFF.

This clonotype was recorded a few times. This chain links TRBV7-9 with TRBJ1-1; the D is unclear. Germline CDR1 reads SEHNR; CDR2 reads FQNEAQ (reference sequence). The CDR3 extends over 13 amino acids. Trimming removed 1 base at V and 8 bases at J, with 11 bases between. CDR3 sequence: CASSLGTHKEAFF. The CDR3 region has the DNA TGTGCCAGCAGCTTAGGAACACACAAGGAAGCTTTCTTT.

The V call is TRBV7-8, the J call TRBJ2-1; possibly TRBD1 or TRBD2 for D (5 bases each). CDR1 is SGHVS and CDR2 is FQNEAQ in the germline V gene. The CDR3 is made up of 15 amino acids. Trimming cost V 4 bases and J 7 bases, with 17 bases left between them. The DNA for the CDR3 is TGTGCCAGCAGCTGGGGGACCCGAGGTGTAAATGAGCAGTTCTTC. Its protein is CASSWGTRGVNEQFF.

The chain uses TRBV28 and TRBJ1-4; 11 positions match TRBD1. The CDR3 runs 14 residues. Per germline, CDR1 MDHEN and CDR2 SYDVKM. The V and J ends lost 5 bases and 8 bases, in that order; junction bases with no gene match: 4. CDR3 sequence reads: CASSPRTGGEKLFF. CDR3 sequence (DNA): TGTGCCAGCAGTCCAAGGACAGGGGGCGAAAAACTGTTTTTT.

A note on this clonotype: A read error may produce the germline difference seen at one junction end. The V and J genes are TRBV7-9 and TRBJ2-3; 15 nucleotides match TRBD2. The CDR3 is 17 amino acids. The V gene's germline CDR1 is SEHNR and CDR2 FQNEAQ (reference sequence). CDR3 DNA: TGTGCTAGCAGCCCAACCGGACTAGCGGGGGGGCCATATACGCAGTATTTT. Its translation: CASSPTGLAGGPYTQYF.

V is TRBV27 and J is TRBJ2-7; 16 nucleotides line up with TRBD2. V shed 7 bases and J 3 bases; nucleotides not matched to a gene: 24. The CDR3 totals 22 residues. The germline gives CDR1 MNHEY, CDR2 SMNVEV (reference sequence). Here the CDR3 reads CASTLNLLSGTSGRALVYEQYF. The CDR3, as DNA: TGTGCCAGCACCCTAAATCTGCTTTCCGGGACTAGCGGGAGGGCCCTGGTCTACGAGCAGTACTTC.

The sample holds a few counts of this clonotype. The chain carries TRBV7-2 and TRBJ1-6, with a tentative D call TRBD1 (6 bases). Germline V gives CDR1 SGHTA, CDR2 FQGNSA. The V gene lost 1 base and the J gene lost 7 bases, with 11 bases spanning the gap. This CDR3 is built from 15 residues. The CDR3 nucleotides are TGTGCCAGCAGCTTAGGGGCAGGGGTAAATTCACCCCTCCACTTT. Its protein is CASSLGAGVNSPLHF.

Points on this clonotype: An end of the junction differs from the germline gene, which may be a read error. This chain joins TRBV12-3 or TRBV12-4 and TRBJ2-2; D is perhaps TRBD1 or TRBD2 (5 bases each). The CDR3 contains 12 residues. Here the CDR3 reads CAGRDPFAELFF. The CDR3 DNA reads as TGTGCCGGCAGGGACCCATTTGCGGAGCTGTTTTTT.

The chain joins TRBV5-1 to TRBJ2-7; D is tentatively TRBD1 or TRBD2 (5 bases each). Trimming stripped 4 bases from V and 4 bases from J, with 18 bases between. The CDR3 contains 15 residues. Germline V gene data show CDR1 as SGHRS and CDR2 as YFSETQ. CDR3: CASSKTGIEGYEQYF. As DNA, the CDR3 is TGCGCCAGCAGCAAAACCGGGATCGAGGGGTACGAGCAGTACTTC. Together with reference TRBV5-1 and TRBJ2-7, the CDR3 gives the full variable domain: KAGVTQTPRYLIKTRGQQVTLSCSPISGHRSVSWYQQTPGQGLQFLFEYFSETQRNKGNFPGRFSGRQFSNSRSEMNVSTLELGDSALYLCASSKTGIEGYEQYFGPGTRLTVT.

The CDR3 reads CASSQIQGSPGELFF. The CDR3, as DNA: TGTGCCAGCAGCCAAATACAGGGGTCTCCCGGGGAGCTGTTTTTT. The chain joins TRBV7-2 to TRBJ2-2, with 7 bases lining up with TRBD1. With V trimmed by 5 bases and J by 6 bases, 9 bases remained unmatched. Germline V gives CDR1 SGHTA, CDR2 FQGNSA. This CDR3 is 15 amino acids long.

This chain uses TRBV5-1 with TRBJ2-5; D gene uncertain. The ends were cut back, 4 bases at V and 3 bases at J, with 10 bases in the middle. This CDR3 is 13 amino acids long. From germline, CDR1 is SGHRS and CDR2 YFSETQ. CDR3 DNA sequence: TGCGCCAGCAGCGAGGCCCCTAAAGAGACCCAGTACTTC. Translated, it gives CASSEAPKETQYF.